The clone carrying this TCR beta chain turned up a few times. What it binds is unknown. The data were taken from a study of T cells in Graves' hyperthyroidism and ophthalmopathy. The study, taken as a whole, reports: The blood repertoire included most of the expanded thyroid clonotypes above 0.001.

RNA transcripts were the template for amplifying TCR beta CDR3 regions. HTBI primers drove first-round RT-PCR of the TCR CDR3. TCRdb analysed the multiplex PCR reads with MiXCR anew, one entry per CDR3 protein. The sample yields approximately 480,000 distinct CDR3 sequences, less than 25% seen once. Cells are PBMCs isolated from roughly 9.2 ml of fresh blood. The specimen sequenced was blood. The TCR sequence derives from a man younger than 35 with Graves' hyperthyroidism.

Here the CDR3 reads CATSDFGQGETETQYF. CDR3 in DNA: TGTGCCACCAGTGATTTCGGACAGGGGGAAACGGAGACCCAGTACTTC. The V and J genes are TRBV24-1 and TRBJ2-5; 10 bases agree with TRBD1. The CDR3 extends over 16 amino acids. V lost 1 base to trimming and J lost 5 bases; unmatched junction nucleotides: 6. Germline lookup yields CDR1 KGHDR and CDR2 SFDVKD.